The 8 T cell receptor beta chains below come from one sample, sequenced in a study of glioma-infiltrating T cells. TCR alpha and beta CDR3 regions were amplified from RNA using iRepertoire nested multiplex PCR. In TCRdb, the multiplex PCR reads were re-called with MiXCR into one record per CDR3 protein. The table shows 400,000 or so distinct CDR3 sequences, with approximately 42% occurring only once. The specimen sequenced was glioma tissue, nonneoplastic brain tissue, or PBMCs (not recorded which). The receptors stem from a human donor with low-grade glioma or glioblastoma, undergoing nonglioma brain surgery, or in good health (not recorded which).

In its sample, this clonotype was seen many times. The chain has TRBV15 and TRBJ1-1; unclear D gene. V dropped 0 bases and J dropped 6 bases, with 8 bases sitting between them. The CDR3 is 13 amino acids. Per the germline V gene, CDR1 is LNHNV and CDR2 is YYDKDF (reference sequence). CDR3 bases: TGTGCCACCAGCAGAGAACCCAGTGCTGAAGCTTTCTTT. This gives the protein CATSREPSAEAFF. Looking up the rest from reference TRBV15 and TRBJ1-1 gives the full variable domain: DAMVIQNPRYQVTQFGKPVTLSCSQTLNHNVMYWYQQKSSQAPKLLFHYYDKDFNNEADTPDNFQSRRPNTSFCFLDIRSPGLGDTAMYLCATSREPSAEAFFGQGTRLTVV.

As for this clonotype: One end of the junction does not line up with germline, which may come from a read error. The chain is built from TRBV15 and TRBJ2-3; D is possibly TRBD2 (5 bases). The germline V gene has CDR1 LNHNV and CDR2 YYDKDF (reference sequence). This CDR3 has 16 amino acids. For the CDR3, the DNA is TGTGCCACCAGCAGGAGGCTAGCCGCTAGCATAGATACGCAGTATTTT. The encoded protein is CATSRRLAASIDTQYF.

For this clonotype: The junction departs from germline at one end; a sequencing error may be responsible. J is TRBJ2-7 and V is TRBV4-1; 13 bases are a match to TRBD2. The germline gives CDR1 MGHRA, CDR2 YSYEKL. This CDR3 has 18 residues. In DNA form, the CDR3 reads TGTGCCAGCAGCCAAGTTTGGACTAGCGGGAGCTCCTACAATGAGCAGTACTTC. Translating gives CASSQVWTSGSSYNEQYF.

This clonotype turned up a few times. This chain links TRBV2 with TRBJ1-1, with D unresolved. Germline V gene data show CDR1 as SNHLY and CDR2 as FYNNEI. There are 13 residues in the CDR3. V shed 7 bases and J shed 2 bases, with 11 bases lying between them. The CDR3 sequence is CASTSDLNTEAFF. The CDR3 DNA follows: TGTGCCAGCACCTCTGATCTTAACACTGAAGCTTTCTTT.

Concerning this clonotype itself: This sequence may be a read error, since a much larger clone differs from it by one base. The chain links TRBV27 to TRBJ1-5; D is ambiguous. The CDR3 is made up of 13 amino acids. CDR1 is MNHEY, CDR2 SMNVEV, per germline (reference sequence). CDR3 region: CARTGGRNHPQHF. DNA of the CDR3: TGTGCCAGGACGGGAGGCCGGAATCATCCCCAGCATTTT.

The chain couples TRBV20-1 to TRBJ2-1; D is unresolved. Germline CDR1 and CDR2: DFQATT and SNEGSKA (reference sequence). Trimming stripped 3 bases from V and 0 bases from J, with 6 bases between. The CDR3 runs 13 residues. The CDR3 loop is CSASPRSYNEQFF. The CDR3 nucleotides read TGCAGTGCTAGCCCCCGCTCCTACAATGAGCAGTTCTTC.

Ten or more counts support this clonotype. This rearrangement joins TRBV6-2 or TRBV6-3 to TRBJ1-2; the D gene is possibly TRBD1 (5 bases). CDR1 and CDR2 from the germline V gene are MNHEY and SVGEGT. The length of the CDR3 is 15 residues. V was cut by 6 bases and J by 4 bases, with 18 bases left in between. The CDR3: CASSPGRGKGYGYTF. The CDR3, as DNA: TGTGCCAGCAGCCCGGGACGGGGGAAAGGCTATGGCTACACCTTC.

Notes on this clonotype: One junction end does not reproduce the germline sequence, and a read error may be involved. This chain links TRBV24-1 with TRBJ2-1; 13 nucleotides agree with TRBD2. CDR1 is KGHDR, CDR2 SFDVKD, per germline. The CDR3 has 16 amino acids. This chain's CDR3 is CATSDPGTSGTNGQFF. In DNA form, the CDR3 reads TGTGCCACCAGTGACCCCGGGACTAGCGGGACCAATGGGCAGTTCTTC.